The entry that follows covers one TCR beta chain sequence. The antigen remains undetermined. The method was immunoSEQ multiplex PCR; TCRdb's version includes in-frame clones alone and lacks a portion of them. Seen here are around 25,000 clones, about four fifths observed once, and the top ten hold 9% to 15%. These data are taken from a study of OX40 agonist ivuxolimab in advanced cancers. Study at large: The dose-escalation cohort was approximately 84% male, with a mean age of approximately 62 years, ranging about 23 to 90. Partial responses occurred in Three dose-escalation patients, one with hepatocellular carcinoma and two with cutaneous melanoma. Findings and caveats of the study: Expanded clones tended on average to be more numerous among CD8+ T cells than CD4+. By week 6 at 0.1 to 3.0 mg/kg, blood CD4+ and CD8+ T cells had expanded clonally.

V gave up 11 bases and J gave up 3 bases, with 13 bases separating them. Germline V gene data show CDR1 as ENHRY and CDR2 as SYGVKD. This CDR3 region has 12 residues. This specimen consisted of CD4+ or CD8+ T cells sorted from blood, obtained in a trial of the OX40 agonist ivuxolimab. The source is an adult with an advanced solid tumor such as melanoma, head and neck, liver or kidney cancer. The chain recombines TRBV10-3 with TRBJ1-1; D unclear. CDR3 in amino acids: CAPSRWYTEAFF. The CDR3 region has the DNA TGTGCCCCGTCCCGCTGGTACACTGAAGCTTTCTTT.